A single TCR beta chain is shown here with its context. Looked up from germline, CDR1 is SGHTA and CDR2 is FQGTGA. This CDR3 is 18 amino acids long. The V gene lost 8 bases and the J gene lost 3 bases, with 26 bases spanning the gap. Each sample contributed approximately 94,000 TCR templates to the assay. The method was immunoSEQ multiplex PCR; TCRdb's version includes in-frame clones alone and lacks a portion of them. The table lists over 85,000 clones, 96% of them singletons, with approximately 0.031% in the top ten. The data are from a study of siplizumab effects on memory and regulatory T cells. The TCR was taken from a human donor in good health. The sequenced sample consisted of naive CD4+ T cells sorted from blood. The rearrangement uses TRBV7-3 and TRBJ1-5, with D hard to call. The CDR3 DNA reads TGTGCCAGCGTGAACCCGGGCGCTGGGTGCGGTTACAATCAGCCCCAGCATTTT. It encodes CASVNPGAGCGYNQPQHF.